This T cell receptor (beta chain) was found in a study of shared clonotypes between healthy human individuals. The data were produced by immunoSEQ multiplex PCR, yet TCRdb's version contains in-frame clones alone and is incomplete. The data contain some 2,000,000 clones, around 95% of them singletons. Germline V gives CDR1 SEHNR, CDR2 FQNEAQ (reference sequence). The V end was cut by 2 bases, the J end by 0 bases, with 8 bases between. The CDR3 has 15 amino acids. The origin of this receptor is a man between 18 and 35 years old in good health. Material: naive CD4+ T cells sorted from blood. Subset reported: CD45RA+ positively selected. The V gene is TRBV7-9, the J gene TRBJ1-3; D gene ambiguous. CDR3 sequence reads: CASSLNSLSGNTIYF. Here the CDR3 DNA reads TGTGCCAGCAGCTTAAATTCCCTCTCTGGAAACACCATATATTTT.